This T cell receptor (beta chain) was observed in a study of control samples from healthy donors and cancer patients. The table came from immunoSEQ multiplex PCR; TCRdb's copy has only in-frame clones and leaves some out. Among approximately 90,000 clones listed, under 90% were seen once. This CDR3 contains 13 residues. Trimming cost V 1 base and J 1 base, with 7 bases left between them. Germline CDR1 reads GTSNPN; CDR2 reads SVGIG (reference sequence). The receptor was derived from a woman aged 40-49 years in good health. Input material: blood. The V gene is TRBV30, the J gene TRBJ2-5; D possibly corresponds to TRBD1 (5 bases). The CDR3 loop reads CAWSATGQETQYF. CDR3 DNA: TGTGCCTGGAGTGCTACAGGCCAAGAGACCCAGTACTTC.